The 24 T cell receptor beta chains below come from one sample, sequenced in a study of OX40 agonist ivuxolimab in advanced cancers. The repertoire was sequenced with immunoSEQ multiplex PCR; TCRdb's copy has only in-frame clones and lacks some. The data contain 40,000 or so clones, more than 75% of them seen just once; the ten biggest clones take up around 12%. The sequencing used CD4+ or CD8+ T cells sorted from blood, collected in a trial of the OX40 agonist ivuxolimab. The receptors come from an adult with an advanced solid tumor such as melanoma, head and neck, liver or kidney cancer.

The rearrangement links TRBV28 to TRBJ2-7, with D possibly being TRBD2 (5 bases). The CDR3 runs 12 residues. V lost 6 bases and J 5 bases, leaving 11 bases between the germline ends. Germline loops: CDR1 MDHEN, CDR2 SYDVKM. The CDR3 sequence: CASSSGNHEQYF. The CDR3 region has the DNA TGTGCCAGCAGCTCGGGGAACCACGAGCAGTACTTC.

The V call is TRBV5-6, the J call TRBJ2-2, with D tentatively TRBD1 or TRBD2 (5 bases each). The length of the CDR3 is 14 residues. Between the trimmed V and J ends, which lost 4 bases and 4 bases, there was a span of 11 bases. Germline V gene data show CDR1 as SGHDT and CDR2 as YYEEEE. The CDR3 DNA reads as TGTGCCAGCAGCCCTGTTGGGGGCACCGGGGAGCTGTTTTTT. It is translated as CASSPVGGTGELFF.

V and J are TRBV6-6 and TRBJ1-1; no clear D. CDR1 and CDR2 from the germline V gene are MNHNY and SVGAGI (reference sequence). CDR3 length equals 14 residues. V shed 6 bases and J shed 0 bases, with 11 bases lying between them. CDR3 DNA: TGTGCCAGCAGGCCCCGGGCCTTGAACACTGAAGCTTTCTTT. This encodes CASRPRALNTEAFF.

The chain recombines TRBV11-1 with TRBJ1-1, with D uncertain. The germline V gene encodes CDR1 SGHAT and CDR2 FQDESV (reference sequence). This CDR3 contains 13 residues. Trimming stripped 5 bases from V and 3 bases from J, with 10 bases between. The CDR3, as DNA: TGTGCCAGCAGCCCCATAGGTCACACTGAAGCTTTCTTT. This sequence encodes CASSPIGHTEAFF.

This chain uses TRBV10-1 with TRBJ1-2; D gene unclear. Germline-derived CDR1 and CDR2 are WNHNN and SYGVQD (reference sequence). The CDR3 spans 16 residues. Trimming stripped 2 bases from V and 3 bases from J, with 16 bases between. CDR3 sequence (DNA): TGCGCCAGCAGTGAGGGTCGGAACCGGCCGGACTATGGCTACACCTTC. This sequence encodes CASSEGRNRPDYGYTF.

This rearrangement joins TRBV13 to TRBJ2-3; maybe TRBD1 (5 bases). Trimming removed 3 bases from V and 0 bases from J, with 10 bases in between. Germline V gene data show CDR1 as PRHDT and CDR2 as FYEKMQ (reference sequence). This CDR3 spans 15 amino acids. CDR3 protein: CASSFPRVSTDTQYF. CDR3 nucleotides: TGTGCCAGCAGCTTTCCCAGGGTTAGCACAGATACGCAGTATTTT. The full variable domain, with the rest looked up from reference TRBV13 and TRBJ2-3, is AAGVIQSPRHLIKEKRETATLKCYPIPRHDTVYWYQQGPGQDPQFLISFYEKMQSDKGSIPDRFSAQQFSDYHSELNMSSLELGDSALYFCASSFPRVSTDTQYFGPGTRLTVL.

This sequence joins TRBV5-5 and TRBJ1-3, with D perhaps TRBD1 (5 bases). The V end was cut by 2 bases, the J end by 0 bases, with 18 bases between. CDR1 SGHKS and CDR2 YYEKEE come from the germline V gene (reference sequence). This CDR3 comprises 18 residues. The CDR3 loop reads CASSFGTGKIGSGNTIYF. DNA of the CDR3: TGTGCCAGCAGCTTTGGGACGGGAAAGATTGGCTCTGGAAACACCATATATTTT.

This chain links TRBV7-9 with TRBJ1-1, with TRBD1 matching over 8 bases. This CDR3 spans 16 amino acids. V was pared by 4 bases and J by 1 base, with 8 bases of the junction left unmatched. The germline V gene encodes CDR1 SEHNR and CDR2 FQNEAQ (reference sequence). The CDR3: CASSSLGQGGNTEAFF. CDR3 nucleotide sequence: TGTGCCAGCAGCTCCCTAGGACAGGGAGGGAACACTGAAGCTTTCTTT. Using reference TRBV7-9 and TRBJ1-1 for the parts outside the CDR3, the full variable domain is DTGVSQNPRHKITKRGQNVTFRCDPISEHNRLYWYRQTLGQGPEFLTYFQNEAQLEKSRLLSDRFSAERPKGSFSTLEIQRTEQGDSAMYLCASSSLGQGGNTEAFFGQGTRLTVV.

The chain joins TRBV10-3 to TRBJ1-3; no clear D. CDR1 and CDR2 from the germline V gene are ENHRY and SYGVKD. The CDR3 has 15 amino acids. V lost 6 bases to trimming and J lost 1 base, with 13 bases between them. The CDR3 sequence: CAIRGSPRSGNTIYF. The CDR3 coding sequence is TGTGCCATCAGGGGGTCACCGCGATCTGGAAACACCATATATTTT.

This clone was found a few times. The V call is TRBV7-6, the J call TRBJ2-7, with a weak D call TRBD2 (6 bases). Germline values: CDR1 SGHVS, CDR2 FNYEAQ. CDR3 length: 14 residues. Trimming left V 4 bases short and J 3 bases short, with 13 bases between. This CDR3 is CASSSDGGFYEQYF. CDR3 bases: TGTGCCAGCAGCTCTGATGGGGGGTTCTACGAGCAGTACTTC.

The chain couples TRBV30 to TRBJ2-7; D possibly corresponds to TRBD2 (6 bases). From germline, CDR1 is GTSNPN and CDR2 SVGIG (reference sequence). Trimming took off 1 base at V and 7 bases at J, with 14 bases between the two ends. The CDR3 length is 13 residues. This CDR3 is CAWSGHGAGEQYF. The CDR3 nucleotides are TGTGCCTGGAGTGGCCATGGGGCGGGAGAGCAGTACTTC.

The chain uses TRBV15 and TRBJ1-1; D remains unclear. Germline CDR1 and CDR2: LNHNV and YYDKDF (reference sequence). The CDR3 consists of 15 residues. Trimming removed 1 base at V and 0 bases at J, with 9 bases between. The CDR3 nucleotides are TGTGCCACCAGCAGAGTATCCAGCCTGAACACTGAAGCTTTCTTT. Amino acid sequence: CATSRVSSLNTEAFF. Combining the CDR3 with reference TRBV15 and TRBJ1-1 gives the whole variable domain DAMVIQNPRYQVTQFGKPVTLSCSQTLNHNVMYWYQQKSSQAPKLLFHYYDKDFNNEADTPDNFQSRRPNTSFCFLDIRSPGLGDTAMYLCATSRVSSLNTEAFFGQGTRLTVV.

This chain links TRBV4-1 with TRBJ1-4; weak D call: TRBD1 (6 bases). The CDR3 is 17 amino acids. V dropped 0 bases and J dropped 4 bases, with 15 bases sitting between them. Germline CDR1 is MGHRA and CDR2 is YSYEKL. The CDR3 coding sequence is TGCGCCAGCAGCCAAGATCCAACGGGACACCGTAATGAAAAACTGTTTTTT. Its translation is CASSQDPTGHRNEKLFF.

CDR3: CASSGWMGDTEAFF. The CDR3 DNA sequence: TGTGCCAGTAGTGGGTGGATGGGGGACACTGAAGCTTTCTTT. The chain combines TRBV19 with TRBJ1-1; maybe TRBD1 (5 bases). The germline V gene has CDR1 LNHDA and CDR2 SQIVND (reference sequence). Between the trimmed V and J ends, which lost 5 bases and 3 bases, there was a span of 13 bases. The CDR3 spans 14 residues.

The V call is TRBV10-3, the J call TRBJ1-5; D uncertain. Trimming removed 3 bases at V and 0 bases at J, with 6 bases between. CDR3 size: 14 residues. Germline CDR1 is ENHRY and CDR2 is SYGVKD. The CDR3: CAISDTSSNQPQHF. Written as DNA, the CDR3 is TGTGCCATCAGTGACACATCTAGCAATCAGCCCCAGCATTTT.

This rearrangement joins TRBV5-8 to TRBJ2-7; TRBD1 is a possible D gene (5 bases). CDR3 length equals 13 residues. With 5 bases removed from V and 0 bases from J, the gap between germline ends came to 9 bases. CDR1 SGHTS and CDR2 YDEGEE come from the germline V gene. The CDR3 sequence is CASRGLGSYEQYF. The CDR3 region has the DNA TGTGCCAGCAGGGGGCTAGGCTCCTACGAGCAGTACTTC.

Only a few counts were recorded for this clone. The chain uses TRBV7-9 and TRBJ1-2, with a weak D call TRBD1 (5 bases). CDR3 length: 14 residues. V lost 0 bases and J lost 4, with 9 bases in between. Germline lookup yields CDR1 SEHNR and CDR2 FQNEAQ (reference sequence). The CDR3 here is CASSLAGDLYGYTF. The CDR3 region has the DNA TGTGCCAGCAGCTTAGCAGGGGACCTCTATGGCTACACCTTC.

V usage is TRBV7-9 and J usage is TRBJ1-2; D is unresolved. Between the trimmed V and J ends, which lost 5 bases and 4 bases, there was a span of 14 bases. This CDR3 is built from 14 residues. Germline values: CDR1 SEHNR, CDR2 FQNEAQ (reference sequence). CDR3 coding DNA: TGTGCCAGCAGCCCCGGTTCGACACCCTATGGCTACACCTTC. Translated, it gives CASSPGSTPYGYTF. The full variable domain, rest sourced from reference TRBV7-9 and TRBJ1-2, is DTGVSQNPRHKITKRGQNVTFRCDPISEHNRLYWYRQTLGQGPEFLTYFQNEAQLEKSRLLSDRFSAERPKGSFSTLEIQRTEQGDSAMYLCASSPGSTPYGYTFGSGTRLTVV.

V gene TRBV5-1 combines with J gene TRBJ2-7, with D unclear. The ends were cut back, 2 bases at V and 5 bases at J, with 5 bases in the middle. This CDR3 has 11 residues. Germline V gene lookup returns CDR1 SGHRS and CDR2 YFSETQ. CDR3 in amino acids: CASSFSDEQYF. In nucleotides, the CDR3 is TGCGCCAGCAGCTTCTCGGACGAGCAGTACTTC.

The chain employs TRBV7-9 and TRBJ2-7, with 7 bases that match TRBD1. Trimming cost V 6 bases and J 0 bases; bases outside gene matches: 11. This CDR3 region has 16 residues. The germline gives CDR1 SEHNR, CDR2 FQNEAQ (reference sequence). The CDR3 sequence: CASSSSLGQLSYEQYF. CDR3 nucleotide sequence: TGTGCCAGCAGTTCAAGCCTGGGACAGCTCTCCTACGAGCAGTACTTC.

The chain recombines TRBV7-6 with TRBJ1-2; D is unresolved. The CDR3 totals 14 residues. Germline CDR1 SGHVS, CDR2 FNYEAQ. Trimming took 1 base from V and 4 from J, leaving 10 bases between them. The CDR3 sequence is CASSLGLAAYGYTF. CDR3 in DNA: TGTGCCAGCAGCTTAGGATTGGCAGCCTATGGCTACACCTTC.

DNA of the CDR3: TGTGCCACCACCGGGACAGGGGGTGGGAGCGGGGAGCTGTTTTTT. Its translation: CATTGTGGGSGELFF. The chain couples TRBV15 to TRBJ2-2; 11 bases line up with TRBD1. The length of the CDR3 is 15 residues. J gave up 7 bases and V 7 bases, and 8 bases lay outside the gene matches. In germline, CDR1 is LNHNV, CDR2 YYDKDF (reference sequence).

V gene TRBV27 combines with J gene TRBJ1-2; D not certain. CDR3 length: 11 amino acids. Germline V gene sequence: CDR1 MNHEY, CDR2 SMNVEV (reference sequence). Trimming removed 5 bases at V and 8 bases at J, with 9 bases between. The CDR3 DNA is TGTGCCAGCAGTAATGGAGACGGCTACACCTTC. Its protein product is CASSNGDGYTF.

CDR3 sequence (DNA): TGTGCCAGCACCCGCGCAACTAATGTGGAACTGTTTTTT. It yields the protein CASTRATNVELFF. This chain joins TRBV28 and TRBJ1-4, with D unresolved. Trimming removed 7 bases from V and 12 bases from J, with 18 bases in between. The CDR3 has 13 residues. Looked up from germline, CDR1 is MDHEN and CDR2 is SYDVKM.